This T cell receptor beta chain comes out of a study of T cell responses to AZD1222 COVID-19 vaccine. V was shortened by 0 bases and J by 6 bases, with 18 bases between the two germline ends. The CDR3 length is 17 residues. Germline CDR1 reads LGHDT; CDR2 reads YNNKEL (reference sequence). Clones were read by immunoSEQ multiplex PCR, and TCRdb kept only the in-frame ones, dropping some. The sample records 150,000 or so clones, more than 80% being singletons. The sequenced sample was peripheral blood, obtained on day 0 of AZD1222 vaccination. The chain has TRBV3-1 (or the pseudogene TRBV3-2) and TRBJ2-1; D call uncertain. This TCR came from an adult in good health. The chain's CDR3 is CASSQEFRTVGFNEQFF. CDR3 coding DNA: TGTGCCAGCAGCCAAGAATTCAGGACCGTGGGATTCAATGAGCAGTTCTTC.